This entry is about one T cell receptor (beta chain). This clone's antigen is unknown. No base-level quality is on record; no much larger clone is a single base apart. This specimen belongs to a study of blood T cell repertoires in COVID-19 (dated by TCRdb to about 2020). Study-wide context: The collaborator samples originated in the United States, Italy and Spain and spanned the acute and convalescent phases of COVID-19. The prospective study material was composed of cDNA or gDNA derived from T cells, B-cell-depleted T cells, or PBMCs. The dataset comprised deeply sampled blood TCRbeta repertoires from subjects exposed to, actively infected with, or recovered from COVID-19. The repertoires were released in a freely available public database intended as a resource for research on the immune response to SARS-CoV-2. The samples were drawn from two sources: the first 160 participants of the ongoing ImmuneRACE study, and fewer than 1,500 subjects contributed by 6 global collaborators. A de-identified subject ID, COVID-19 status, age in years and sex were almost always included in the sample metadata. HLA class I and class II types, where available, came from metadata supplied by the sample provider rather than from assay-based typing. General findings and caveats noted by the study authors: Clinical and demographic metadata were provided uncurated, with the amount varying by source and participant.

The collaborating institutions used their own protocols to collect whole blood in K2EDTA tubes. Collaborator samples were shipped for TCRbeta analysis as frozen whole blood, isolated PBMCs, or DNA extracted from either sample type. TCRbeta CDR3 regions were amplified from genomic DNA using the immunoSEQ Assay, a bias-controlled multiplex PCR. Regarding the original processing steps: The number of nucleated cells in each sample was estimated by amplification of reference gene primers within the assay. To quantify the absolute abundance of each unique TCRbeta CDR3 rearrangement, sequence reads were collapsed and filtered. Productive Simpson clonality was computed per sample as the square root of Simpson's diversity index over productive rearrangements. Drawn from immuneACCESS, this table holds only the in-frame rearrangements with V and J called that TCRdb kept. Clones are partly lost; checked studies trace under half to an unresolved V gene and leave the rest unexplained. The V and J calls and clone size are taken from that table; D and trimming were inferred from the DNA. Across this sample there are a few hundred thousand clones, with approximately 86% seen only once. The top ten clones comprise 9.4% of the sample.

This receptor was taken from a man aged 18-30 years with active or convalescent COVID-19. Material: peripheral blood.

The bases read TGTGCCAGCAGTTACTCGGGGGGAGTAGGGGGCTACACCTTC. It translates as CASSYSGGVGGYTF. The V gene is TRBV6-5 and the J gene is TRBJ1-2; TRBD1 could be the D gene, as 5 bases match. At the junction V is shortened by 0 bases and J by 8 bases, with 13 bases in between. CDR1 MNHEY and CDR2 SVGAGI are derived from the germline V gene. Measured from the cysteine to the phenylalanine, the CDR3 is 14 residues long. Just the 42-base CDR3 DNA is kept, in frame starting at base 1.